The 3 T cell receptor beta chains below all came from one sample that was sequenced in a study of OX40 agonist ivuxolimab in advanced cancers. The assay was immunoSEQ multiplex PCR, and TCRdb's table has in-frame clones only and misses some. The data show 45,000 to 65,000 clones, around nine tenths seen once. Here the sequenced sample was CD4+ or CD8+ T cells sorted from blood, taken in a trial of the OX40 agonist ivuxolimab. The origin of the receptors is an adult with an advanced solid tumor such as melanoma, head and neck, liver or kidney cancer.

CDR3 in DNA: TGCGCCAGCAGCCCTTCGGGCGGCGGGATATGGGAGCAGTTCTTC. Translation: CASSPSGGGIWEQFF. J is TRBJ2-1 and V is TRBV5-1, with D tentatively TRBD2 (6 bases). V lost 4 bases, J lost 10 bases, and 21 bases lay in between. Germline V lookup: CDR1 SGHRS, CDR2 YFSETQ. This CDR3 region has 15 residues.

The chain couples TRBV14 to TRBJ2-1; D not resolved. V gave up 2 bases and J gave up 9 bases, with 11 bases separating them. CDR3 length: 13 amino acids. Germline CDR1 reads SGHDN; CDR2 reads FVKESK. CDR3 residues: CASSQSQVGEQFF. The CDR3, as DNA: TGTGCCAGCAGCCAAAGTCAGGTTGGTGAGCAGTTCTTC.

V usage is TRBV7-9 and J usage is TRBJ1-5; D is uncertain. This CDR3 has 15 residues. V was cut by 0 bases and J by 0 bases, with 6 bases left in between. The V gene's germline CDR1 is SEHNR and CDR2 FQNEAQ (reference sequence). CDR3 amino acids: CASSLAGDSNQPQHF. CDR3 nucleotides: TGTGCCAGCAGCTTAGCTGGGGATAGCAATCAGCCCCAGCATTTT.